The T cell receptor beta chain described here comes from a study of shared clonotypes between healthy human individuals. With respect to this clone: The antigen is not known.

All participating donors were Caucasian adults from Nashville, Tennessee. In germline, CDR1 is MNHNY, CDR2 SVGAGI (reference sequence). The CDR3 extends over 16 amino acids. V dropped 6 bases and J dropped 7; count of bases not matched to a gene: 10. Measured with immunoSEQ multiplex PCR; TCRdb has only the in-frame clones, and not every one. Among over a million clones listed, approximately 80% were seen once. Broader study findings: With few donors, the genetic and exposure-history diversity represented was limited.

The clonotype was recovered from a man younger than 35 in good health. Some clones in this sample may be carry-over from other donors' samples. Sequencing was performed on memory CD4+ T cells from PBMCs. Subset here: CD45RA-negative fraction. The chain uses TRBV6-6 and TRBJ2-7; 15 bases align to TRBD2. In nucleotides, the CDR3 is TGTGCCAGCAGCGGACTAGCGGGAGGGGTCTACGTGGAGCAGTACTTC. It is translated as CASSGLAGGVYVEQYF.